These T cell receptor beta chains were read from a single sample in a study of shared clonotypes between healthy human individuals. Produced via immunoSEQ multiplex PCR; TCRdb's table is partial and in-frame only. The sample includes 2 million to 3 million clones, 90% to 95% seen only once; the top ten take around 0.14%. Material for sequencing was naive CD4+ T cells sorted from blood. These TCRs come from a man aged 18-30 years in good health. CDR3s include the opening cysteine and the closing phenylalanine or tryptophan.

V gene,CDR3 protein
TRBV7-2,CASSPRAGTGELFF
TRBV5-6,CASSLAGVAGELFF
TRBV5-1,CASSQGTGGYEQYF
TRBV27,CASSFNAPYEQYF
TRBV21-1,CASSIRSLDGYTF
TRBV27,CASSLSMGYGYTF
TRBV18,CASSLGETGTGQPQHF
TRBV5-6,CASSLANMNTEAFF
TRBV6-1,CASSAQGWGTEAFF
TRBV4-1,CASSQDWLGGAYEQYF